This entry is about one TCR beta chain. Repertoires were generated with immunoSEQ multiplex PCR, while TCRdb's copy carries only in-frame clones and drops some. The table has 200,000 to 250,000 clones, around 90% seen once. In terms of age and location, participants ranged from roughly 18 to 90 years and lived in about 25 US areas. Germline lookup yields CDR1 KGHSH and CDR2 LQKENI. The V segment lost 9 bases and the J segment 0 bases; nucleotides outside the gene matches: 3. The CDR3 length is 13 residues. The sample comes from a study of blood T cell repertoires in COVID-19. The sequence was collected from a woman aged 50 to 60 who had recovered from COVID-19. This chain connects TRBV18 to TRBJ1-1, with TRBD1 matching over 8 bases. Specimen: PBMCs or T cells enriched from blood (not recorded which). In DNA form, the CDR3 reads TGTGCCAGTACAGGGGGTATGAACACTGAAGCTTTCTTT. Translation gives CASTGGMNTEAFF.